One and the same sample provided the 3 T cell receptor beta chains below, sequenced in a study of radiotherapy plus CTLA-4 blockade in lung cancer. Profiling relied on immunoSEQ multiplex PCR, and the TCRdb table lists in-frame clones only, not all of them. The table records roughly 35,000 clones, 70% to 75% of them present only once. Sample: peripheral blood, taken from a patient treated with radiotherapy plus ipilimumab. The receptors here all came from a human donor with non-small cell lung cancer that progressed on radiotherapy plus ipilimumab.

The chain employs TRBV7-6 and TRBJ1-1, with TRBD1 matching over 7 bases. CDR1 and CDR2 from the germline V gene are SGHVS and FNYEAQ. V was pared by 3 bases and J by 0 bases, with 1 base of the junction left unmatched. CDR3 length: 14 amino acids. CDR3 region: CASSLGTVNTEAFF. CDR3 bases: TGTGCCAGCAGCTTGGGGACAGTGAACACTGAAGCTTTCTTT.

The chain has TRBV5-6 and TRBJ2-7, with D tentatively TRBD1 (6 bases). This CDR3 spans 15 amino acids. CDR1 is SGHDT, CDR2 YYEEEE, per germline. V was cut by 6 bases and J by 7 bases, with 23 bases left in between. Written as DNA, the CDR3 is TGTGCCAGCATCCTTGCCGGGAACAGGGAAGGGGAGCAGTACTTC. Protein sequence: CASILAGNREGEQYF.

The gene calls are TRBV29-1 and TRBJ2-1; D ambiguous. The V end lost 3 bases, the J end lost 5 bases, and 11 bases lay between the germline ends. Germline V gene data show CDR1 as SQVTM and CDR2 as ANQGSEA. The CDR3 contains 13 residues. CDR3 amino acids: CSVDNSRHNEQFF. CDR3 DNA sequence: TGCAGCGTTGATAATAGCAGACACAATGAGCAGTTCTTC.